The 5 T cell receptor beta chains given below trace back to one sample, sequenced in a study of blood T cell repertoires in COVID-19. Assay used: immunoSEQ multiplex PCR; TCRdb lists only in-frame clones, some missing. In the table there are 150,000 or so clones, about 80% of which are singletons. The material sequenced was peripheral blood. The receptors were gathered from a woman aged 60-70 years with acute or convalescent COVID-19.

This rearrangement joins TRBV7-8 to TRBJ1-4; 8 positions agree with TRBD1. This CDR3 contains 15 residues. Germline trimming cut 5 bases from V and 5 bases from J; bases unmatched to any gene: 7. CDR1 and CDR2 from the germline V gene are SGHVS and FQNEAQ. The CDR3 spells CASSLGTGGNEKLFF. CDR3 coding DNA: TGTGCCAGCAGCCTCGGGACAGGAGGAAATGAAAAACTGTTTTTT.

The chain combines TRBV11-3 with TRBJ1-4; TRBD1 agrees at 11 bases. Germline V gives CDR1 SGHNT, CDR2 YENEEA. CDR3 size: 15 residues. With V trimmed by 3 bases and J by 6 bases, 3 bases remained unmatched. CDR3 DNA sequence: TGTGCCAGCAGCTTCAGGACAGGGGGCTATGAAAAACTGTTTTTT. Translated, it gives CASSFRTGGYEKLFF.

The chain joins TRBV27 to TRBJ2-1, with D maybe TRBD1 (6 bases). CDR1 MNHEY and CDR2 SMNVEV come from the germline V gene (reference sequence). The CDR3 consists of 16 residues. Trimming pared 5 bases from V and 5 bases from J, leaving 19 bases between. The CDR3 region has the DNA TGTGCCAGCAGTACAAGCCTTTGGACAGCCCACAATGAGCAGTTCTTC. Its translation is CASSTSLWTAHNEQFF.

J is TRBJ1-5 and V is TRBV12-5; D gene unclear. Trimming took off 1 base at V and 6 bases at J, with 4 bases between the two ends. Germline lookup yields CDR1 LGHNT and CDR2 FRNRAP. CDR3 length: 12 residues. CDR3 residues: CASGLALQPQHF. The CDR3 coding sequence is TGTGCTAGTGGTTTGGCCCTTCAGCCCCAGCATTTT.

V usage is TRBV7-9 and J usage is TRBJ1-4, with 9 bases aligning to TRBD1. The V gene's germline CDR1 is SEHNR and CDR2 FQNEAQ (reference sequence). There are 15 residues in the CDR3. Unmatched junction bases numbered 4, after V lost 1 base and J lost 7 bases. Here the CDR3 DNA reads TGTGCCAGCAGCTTAGGAGGGACAGGGAGTGAAAAACTGTTTTTT. It translates to CASSLGGTGSEKLFF.